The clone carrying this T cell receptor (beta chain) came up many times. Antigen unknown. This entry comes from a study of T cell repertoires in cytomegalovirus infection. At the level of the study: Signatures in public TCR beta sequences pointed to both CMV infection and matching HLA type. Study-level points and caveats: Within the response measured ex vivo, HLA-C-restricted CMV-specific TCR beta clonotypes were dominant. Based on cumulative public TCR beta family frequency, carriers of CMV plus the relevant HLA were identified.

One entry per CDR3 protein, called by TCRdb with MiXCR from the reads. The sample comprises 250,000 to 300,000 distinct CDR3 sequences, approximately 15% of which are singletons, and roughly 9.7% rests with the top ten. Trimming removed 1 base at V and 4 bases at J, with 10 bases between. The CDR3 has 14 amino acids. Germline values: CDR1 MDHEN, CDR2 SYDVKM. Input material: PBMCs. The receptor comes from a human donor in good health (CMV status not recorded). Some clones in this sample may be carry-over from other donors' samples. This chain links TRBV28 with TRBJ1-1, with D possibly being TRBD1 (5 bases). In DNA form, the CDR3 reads TGTGCCAGCAGTTTATACGGCAGGGCCACTGAAGCTTTCTTT. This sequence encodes CASSLYGRATEAFF.